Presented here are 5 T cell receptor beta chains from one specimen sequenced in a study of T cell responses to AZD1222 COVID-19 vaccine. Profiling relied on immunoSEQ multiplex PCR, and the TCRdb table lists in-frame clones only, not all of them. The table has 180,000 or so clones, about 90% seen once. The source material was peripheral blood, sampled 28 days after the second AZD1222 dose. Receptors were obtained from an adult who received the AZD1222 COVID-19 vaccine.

CDR3: CASSFRPQGAEDTEAFF. CDR3 nucleotide sequence: TGCGCCAGCAGCTTTAGGCCTCAGGGGGCTGAGGACACTGAAGCTTTCTTT. V usage is TRBV5-1 and J usage is TRBJ1-1; 8 bases are a match to TRBD1. CDR1 is SGHRS, CDR2 YFSETQ, per germline. Germline trimming cut 2 bases from V and 3 bases from J; bases unmatched to any gene: 12. This CDR3 has 17 residues.

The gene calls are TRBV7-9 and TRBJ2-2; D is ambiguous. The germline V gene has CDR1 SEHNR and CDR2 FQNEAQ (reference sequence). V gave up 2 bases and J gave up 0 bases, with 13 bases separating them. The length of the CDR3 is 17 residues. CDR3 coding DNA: TGTGCCAGCAGCTTATCGGCAGCTACCGCGAACACCGGGGAGCTGTTTTTT. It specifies CASSLSAATANTGELFF. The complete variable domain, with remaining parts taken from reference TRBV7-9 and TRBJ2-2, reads DTGVSQNPRHKITKRGQNVTFRCDPISEHNRLYWYRQTLGQGPEFLTYFQNEAQLEKSRLLSDRFSAERPKGSFSTLEIQRTEQGDSAMYLCASSLSAATANTGELFFGEGSRLTVL.

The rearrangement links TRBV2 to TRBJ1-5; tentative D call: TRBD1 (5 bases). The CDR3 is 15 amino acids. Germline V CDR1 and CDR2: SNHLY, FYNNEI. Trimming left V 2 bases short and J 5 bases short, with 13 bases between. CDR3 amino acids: CASSEKGPTYQPQHF. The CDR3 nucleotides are TGTGCCAGCAGTGAAAAGGGACCGACTTATCAGCCCCAGCATTTT.

The CDR3 sequence: CASSFRGLAYNEQFF. As DNA, the CDR3 is TGTGCCAGCAGCTTTAGGGGACTAGCTTACAATGAGCAGTTCTTC. The V and J genes are TRBV7-2 and TRBJ2-1; 9 bases fit TRBD2. Trimming at V came to 3 bases and at J to 4 bases, leaving 4 bases not matched to a gene. This CDR3 spans 15 amino acids. Germline V gene data show CDR1 as SGHTA and CDR2 as FQGNSA.

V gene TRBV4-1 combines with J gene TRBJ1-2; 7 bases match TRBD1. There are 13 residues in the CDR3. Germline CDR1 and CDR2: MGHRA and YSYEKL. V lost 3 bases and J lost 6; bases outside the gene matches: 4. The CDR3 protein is CASSQTGLDGYTF. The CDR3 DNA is TGCGCCAGCAGCCAGACAGGGCTGGATGGCTACACCTTC.